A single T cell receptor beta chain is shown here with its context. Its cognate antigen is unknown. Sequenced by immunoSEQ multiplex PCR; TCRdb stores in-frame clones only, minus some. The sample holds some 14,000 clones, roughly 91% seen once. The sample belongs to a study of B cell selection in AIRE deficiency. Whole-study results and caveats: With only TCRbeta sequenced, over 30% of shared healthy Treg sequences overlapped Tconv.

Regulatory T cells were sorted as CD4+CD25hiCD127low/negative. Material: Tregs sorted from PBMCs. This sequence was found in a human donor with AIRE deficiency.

DNA for the CDR3: TGCGCCAGCAGCTTCGGCGGCCAGGGCACTGAAGCTTTCTTT. This gives the protein CASSFGGQGTEAFF. The chain has TRBV5-1 and TRBJ1-1; D is possibly TRBD1 (5 bases). From germline, CDR1 is SGHRS and CDR2 YFSETQ. The V and J ends lost 2 bases and 4 bases respectively, with 12 bases between them. The CDR3 covers 14 residues.